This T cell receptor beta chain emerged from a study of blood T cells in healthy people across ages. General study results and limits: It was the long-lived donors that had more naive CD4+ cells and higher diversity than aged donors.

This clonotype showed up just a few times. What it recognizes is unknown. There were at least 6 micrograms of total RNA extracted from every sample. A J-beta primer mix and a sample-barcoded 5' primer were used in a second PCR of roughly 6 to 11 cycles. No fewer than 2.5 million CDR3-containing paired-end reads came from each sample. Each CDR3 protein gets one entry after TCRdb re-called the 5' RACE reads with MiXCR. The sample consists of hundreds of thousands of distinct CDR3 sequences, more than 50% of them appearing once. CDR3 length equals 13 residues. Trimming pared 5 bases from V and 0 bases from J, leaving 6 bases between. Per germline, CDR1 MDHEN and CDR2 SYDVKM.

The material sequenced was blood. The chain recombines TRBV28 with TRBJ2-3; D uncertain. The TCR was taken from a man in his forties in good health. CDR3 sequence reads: CASSQPSTDTQYF. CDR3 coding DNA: TGTGCCAGCAGTCAACCTAGCACAGATACGCAGTATTTT.